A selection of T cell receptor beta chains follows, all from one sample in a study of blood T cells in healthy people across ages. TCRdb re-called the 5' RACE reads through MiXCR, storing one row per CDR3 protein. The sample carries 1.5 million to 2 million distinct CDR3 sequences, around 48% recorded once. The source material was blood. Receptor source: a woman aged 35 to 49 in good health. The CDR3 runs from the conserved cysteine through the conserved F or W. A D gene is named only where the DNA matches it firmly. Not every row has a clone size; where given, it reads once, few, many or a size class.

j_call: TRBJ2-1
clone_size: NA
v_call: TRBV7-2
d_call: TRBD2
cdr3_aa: CASSFRLAGGLGDNEQFF
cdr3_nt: TGTGCCAGCAGCTTTCGACTAGCGGGGGGTCTTGGGGACAATGAGCAGTTCTTC

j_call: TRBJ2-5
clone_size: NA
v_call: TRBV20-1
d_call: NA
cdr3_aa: CSARGKATIRETQYF
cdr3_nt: TGCAGTGCTAGAGGTAAAGCGACTATCCGAGAGACCCAGTACTTC

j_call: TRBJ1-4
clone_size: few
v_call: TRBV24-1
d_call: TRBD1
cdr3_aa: CATSEPSGQGVEKLFF
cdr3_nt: TGTGCCACCAGTGAGCCCTCGGGACAGGGAGTTGAAAAACTGTTTTTT

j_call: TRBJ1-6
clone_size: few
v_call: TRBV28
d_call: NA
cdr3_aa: CASSLPAGTYSYNSPLHF
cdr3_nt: TGTGCCAGCAGTTTACCCGCCGGGACCTACTCCTATAATTCACCCCTCCACTTT

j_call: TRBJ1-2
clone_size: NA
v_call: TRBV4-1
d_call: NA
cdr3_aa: CASSQDRTITF
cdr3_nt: TGCGCCAGCAGCCAAGATCGGACGATCACCTTC

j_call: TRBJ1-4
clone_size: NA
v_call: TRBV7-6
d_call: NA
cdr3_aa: CASSPAGLTNEKLFF
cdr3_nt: TGTGCCAGCAGCCCGGCGGGCCTAACTAATGAAAAACTGTTTTTT

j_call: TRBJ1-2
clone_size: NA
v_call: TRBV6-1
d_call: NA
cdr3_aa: CASSEYVQGANYGYTF
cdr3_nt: TGTGCCAGCAGTGAATATGTACAGGGAGCTAACTATGGCTACACCTTC

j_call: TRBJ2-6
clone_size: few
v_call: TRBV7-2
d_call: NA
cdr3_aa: CASSLPTGIVGGANVLTF
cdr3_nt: TGTGCCAGCAGCTTACCTACAGGGATCGTTGGTGGGGCCAACGTCCTGACTTTC

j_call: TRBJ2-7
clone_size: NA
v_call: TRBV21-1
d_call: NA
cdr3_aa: CASSDLTSGGVLSYEQYF
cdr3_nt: TGTGCCAGCAGCGACCTGACTAGCGGGGGGGTATTATCCTACGAGCAGTACTTC

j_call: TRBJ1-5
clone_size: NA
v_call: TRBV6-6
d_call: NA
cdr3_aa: CASSQVVGRSQPQHF
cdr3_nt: TGTGCCAGCAGTCAAGTCGTAGGGAGATCTCAGCCCCAGCATTTT

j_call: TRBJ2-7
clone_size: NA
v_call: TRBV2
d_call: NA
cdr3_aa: CASSVGQIGVYEQYF
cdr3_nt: TGTGCCAGCAGCGTGGGGCAAATTGGAGTCTACGAGCAGTACTTC

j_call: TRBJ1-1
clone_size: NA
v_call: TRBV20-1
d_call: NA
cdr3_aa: CSARDTSGTTEAFF
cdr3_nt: TGCAGTGCTAGAGATACCTCAGGGACCACTGAAGCTTTCTTT

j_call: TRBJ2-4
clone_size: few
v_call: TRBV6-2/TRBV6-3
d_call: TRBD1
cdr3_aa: CASSNRGHQYF
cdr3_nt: TGTGCCAGCAGTAACAGGGGGCATCAGTACTTC

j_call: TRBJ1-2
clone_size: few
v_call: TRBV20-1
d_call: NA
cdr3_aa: CSARATRGYTF
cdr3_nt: TGCAGTGCTAGAGCGACGAGAGGCTACACCTTC

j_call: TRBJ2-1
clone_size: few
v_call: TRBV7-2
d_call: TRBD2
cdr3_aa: CASSLVGSGGPYNEQFF
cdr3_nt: TGTGCCAGCAGCTTAGTTGGTAGCGGGGGCCCATACAATGAGCAGTTCTTC

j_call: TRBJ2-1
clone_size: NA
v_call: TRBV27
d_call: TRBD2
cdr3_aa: CASSFRLAGGYNEQFF
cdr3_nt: TGTGCCAGCAGTTTTCGACTAGCGGGGGGGTACAATGAGCAGTTCTTC

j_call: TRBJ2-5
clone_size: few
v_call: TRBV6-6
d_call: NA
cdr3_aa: CASRPEIRKETQYF
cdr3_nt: TGTGCCAGCAGGCCAGAAATACGAAAAGAGACCCAGTACTTC

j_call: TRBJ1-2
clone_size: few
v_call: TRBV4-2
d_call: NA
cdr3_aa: CASSQDPIGGYTF
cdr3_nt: TGTGCCAGCAGCCAAGACCCCATCGGGGGCTACACCTTC

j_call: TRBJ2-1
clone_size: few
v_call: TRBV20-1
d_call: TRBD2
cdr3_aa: CSARDERGAFGEQFF
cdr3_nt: TGCAGTGCTAGAGATGAGCGGGGGGCGTTTGGTGAGCAGTTCTTC

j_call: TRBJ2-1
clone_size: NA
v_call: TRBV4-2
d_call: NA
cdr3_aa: CASSQAETYNEQFF
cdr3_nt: TGTGCCAGCAGCCAAGCGGAGACTTACAATGAGCAGTTCTTC

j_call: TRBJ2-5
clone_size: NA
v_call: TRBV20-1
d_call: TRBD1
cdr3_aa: CSARSPGGPETQYF
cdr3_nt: TGCAGTGCTAGATCCCCAGGGGGCCCGGAGACCCAGTACTTC

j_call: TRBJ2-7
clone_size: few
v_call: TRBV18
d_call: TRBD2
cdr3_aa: CASSPRLAGGPPYEQYF
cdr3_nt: TGTGCCAGCTCACCCCGACTAGCGGGGGGTCCTCCCTACGAGCAGTACTTC

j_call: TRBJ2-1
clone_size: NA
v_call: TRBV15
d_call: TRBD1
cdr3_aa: CATSRDYRQGKNGQFF
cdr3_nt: TGTGCCACCAGCAGAGACTATAGACAGGGGAAAAATGGGCAGTTCTTC

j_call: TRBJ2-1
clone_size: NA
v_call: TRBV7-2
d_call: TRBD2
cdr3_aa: CASSLSAGGGQFF
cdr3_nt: TGTGCCAGCAGCTTATCAGCGGGGGGAGGGCAGTTCTTC

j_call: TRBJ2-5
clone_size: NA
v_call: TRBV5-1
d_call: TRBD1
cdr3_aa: CASSLSPGTANQETQYF
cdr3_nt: TGCGCCAGCAGCTTGTCACCCGGGACAGCGAATCAAGAGACCCAGTACTTC

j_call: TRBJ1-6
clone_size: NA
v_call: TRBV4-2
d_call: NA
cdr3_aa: CASSLPDSHNSPLHF
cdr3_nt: TGTGCCAGCAGCCTCCCCGACAGTCATAATTCACCCCTCCACTTT

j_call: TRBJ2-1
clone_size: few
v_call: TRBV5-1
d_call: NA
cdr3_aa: CASTRGGGNYNEQFF
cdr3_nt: TGCGCCAGCACCCGGGGTGGGGGGAACTACAATGAGCAGTTCTTC

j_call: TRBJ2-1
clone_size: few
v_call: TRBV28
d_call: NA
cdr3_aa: CASSPHLQGYNEQFF
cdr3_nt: TGTGCCAGCAGTCCTCATCTACAGGGCTACAATGAGCAGTTCTTC

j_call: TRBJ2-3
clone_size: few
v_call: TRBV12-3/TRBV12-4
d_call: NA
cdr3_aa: CASSLRHRVVADTQYF
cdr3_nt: TGTGCCAGCAGTTTACGACACCGGGTTGTAGCAGATACGCAGTATTTT

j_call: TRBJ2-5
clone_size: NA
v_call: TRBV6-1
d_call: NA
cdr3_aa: CASLTGFIQETQYF
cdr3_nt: TGTGCCAGCTTGACAGGATTTATCCAAGAGACCCAGTACTTC

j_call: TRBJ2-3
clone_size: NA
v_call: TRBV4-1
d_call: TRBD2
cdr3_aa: CASSQKSGARTDTQYF
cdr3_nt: TGCGCCAGCAGCCAAAAGAGCGGGGCCCGCACAGATACGCAGTATTTT